One and the same sample provided the 15 T cell receptor beta chains below, sequenced in a study of early T cells in non-severe SARS-CoV-2 infection. TCRdb processed the 5' RACE reads anew with MiXCR; each CDR3 protein has one entry. The data hold tens of thousands of distinct CDR3 sequences, with roughly 8% observed a single time. Sequencing was performed on whole blood, taken at baseline. The receptors here all came from an adult who was a healthcare worker with PCR-confirmed SARS-CoV-2 infection or an uninfected control (not recorded which).

In its sample, this clonotype was seen many times. V is TRBV20-1 and J is TRBJ2-1, with D tentatively TRBD2 (5 bases). CDR1 and CDR2 from the germline V gene are DFQATT and SNEGSKA (reference sequence). The CDR3 is made up of 10 amino acids. V shed 3 bases and J shed 12 bases, with 9 bases lying between them. The CDR3 protein is CSASPRGQFF. The DNA for the CDR3 is TGCAGTGCTAGCCCTCGGGGGCAGTTCTTC.

This clonotype came up many times. The J gene is TRBJ2-1, the V gene TRBV11-3; 14 bases are shared with TRBD2. With V trimmed by 5 bases and J by 4 bases, 7 bases remained unmatched. Germline V gene data show CDR1 as SGHNT and CDR2 as YENEEA. The CDR3 is 17 amino acids. The DNA of the CDR3 is TGTGCCAGCAGCAGGACTAGCGGGGGGAAACGGTACAATGAGCAGTTCTTC. It codes for CASSRTSGGKRYNEQFF. The full variable domain, completed using reference TRBV11-3 and TRBJ2-1, is EAGVVQSPRYKIIEKKQPVAFWCNPISGHNTLYWYLQNLGQGPELLIRYENEEAVDDSQLPKDRFSAERLKGVDSTLKIQPAELGDSAVYLCASSRTSGGKRYNEQFFGPGTRLTVL.

This chain joins TRBV15 and TRBJ1-6; D remains ambiguous. The CDR3 runs 13 residues. The V gene's germline CDR1 is LNHNV and CDR2 YYDKDF (reference sequence). V shed 3 bases and J shed 4 bases, with 4 bases lying between them. The CDR3 protein is CATSSSYNSPLHF. CDR3 DNA: TGTGCCACCAGCAGTTCTTATAATTCACCCCTCCACTTT.

This clonotype was picked up many times. The V gene is TRBV20-1, the J gene TRBJ2-1, with D possibly being TRBD2 (6 bases). The germline V gene encodes CDR1 DFQATT and CDR2 SNEGSKA (reference sequence). The CDR3 has 12 amino acids. V was clipped by 6 bases and J by 5 bases, with 11 bases between them. The CDR3 DNA follows: TGCAGTGCCCGGGGGATGGACAATGAGCAGTTCTTC. Its translation: CSARGMDNEQFF.

This clonotype has a count of ten or more. The V gene is TRBV6-6, the J gene TRBJ2-1; no firm D call. The CDR3 length is 12 residues. Germline lookup yields CDR1 MNHNY and CDR2 SVGAGI (reference sequence). V was cut by 2 bases and J by 4 bases, with 3 bases left in between. CDR3 coding DNA: TGTGCCAGCAGTTACCATTACAATGAGCAGTTCTTC. Protein: CASSYHYNEQFF.

This clonotype qualifies as medium-sized. The rearrangement uses TRBV2 and TRBJ1-2; 7 nucleotides line up with TRBD1. The J segment lost 3 bases and the V segment lost 6 bases, leaving 10 bases of the junction unmatched. Germline CDR1 reads SNHLY; CDR2 reads FYNNEI. CDR3 size: 15 residues. The CDR3, as DNA: TGTGCCAGCAGAGACCGGGACAGCGTAGACTATGGCTACACCTTC. It specifies CASRDRDSVDYGYTF.

The J gene is TRBJ2-5, the V gene TRBV3-1; D might be TRBD1 or TRBD2, each matching 5 bases. The germline CDR1 and CDR2 sequences are LGHDT and YNNKEL (reference sequence). The CDR3 is 13 amino acids. Trimming stripped 1 base from V and 10 bases from J, with 13 bases between. CDR3 protein: CASSQATGTDQYF. As DNA, the CDR3 is TGTGCCAGCAGCCAAGCTACGGGGACCGACCAGTACTTC.

The chain joins TRBV7-2 to TRBJ2-5; D uncertain. The CDR3 has 13 amino acids. V dropped 2 bases and J dropped 3 bases, with 7 bases sitting between them. Germline V gene sequence: CDR1 SGHTA, CDR2 FQGNSA. CDR3 loop: CASSLQPKETQYF. DNA of the CDR3: TGTGCCAGCAGCTTACAGCCAAAAGAGACCCAGTACTTC.

This clonotype was observed many times. The chain joins TRBV20-1 to TRBJ1-1; weak D call: TRBD1 (5 bases). This CDR3 is built from 13 residues. Germline V gives CDR1 DFQATT, CDR2 SNEGSKA (reference sequence). Trimming pared 3 bases from V and 5 bases from J, leaving 13 bases between. The CDR3 DNA reads TGCAGTGCTAGTGACGGGGGAGGGACTGAAGCTTTCTTT. Its translation is CSASDGGGTEAFF.

This clonotype was observed at least ten times. The chain is built from TRBV6-5 and TRBJ1-2; D remains ambiguous. Trimming took off 6 bases at V and 2 bases at J, with 7 bases between the two ends. CDR1 is MNHEY, CDR2 SVGAGI, per germline. There are 12 residues in the CDR3. The CDR3 region is CASSPTNYGYTF. CDR3 sequence (DNA): TGTGCCAGCAGCCCTACCAACTATGGCTACACCTTC.

Ten or more counts support this clonotype. V is TRBV7-6 and J is TRBJ1-6, with D hard to call. The germline gives CDR1 SGHVS, CDR2 FNYEAQ. Trimming stripped 4 bases from V and 6 bases from J, with 7 bases between. This CDR3 has 13 residues. The CDR3 nucleotides are TGTGCCAGCAGCTCGGGGTCTAATTCACCCCTCCACTTT. Amino acid sequence: CASSSGSNSPLHF.

In this sample, this clonotype turned up a few times. The rearrangement joins TRBV7-9 to TRBJ1-1; 10 positions agree with TRBD1. Germline-derived CDR1 and CDR2 are SEHNR and FQNEAQ (reference sequence). Losses at the gene ends were 1 base for V and 1 base for J; bases not matched to a gene: 6. The CDR3 loop spans 17 amino acids. The CDR3 spells CASSLVGTGDENTEAFF. CDR3 bases: TGTGCCAGCAGCTTAGTCGGGACAGGGGATGAGAACACTGAAGCTTTCTTT.

This clonotype was seen repeatedly, ten times or more. A much larger clone differs by one base, so this may be a read error. The chain recombines TRBV3-1 with TRBJ2-3; D unresolved. This CDR3 has 15 amino acids. Trimming removed 1 base at V and 3 bases at J, with 11 bases between. Germline V gives CDR1 LGHDT, CDR2 YNNKEL (reference sequence). DNA for the CDR3: TGTGCCAGCAGCCAAGGCTGGAGAGAGACAGATACGCAGTATTTT. Translating it yields CASSQGWRETDTQYF.

This clonotype came up many times. The gene calls are TRBV7-9 and TRBJ1-6; 10 nucleotides agree with TRBD1. CDR3 size: 15 residues. Germline lookup yields CDR1 SEHNR and CDR2 FQNEAQ (reference sequence). J was trimmed by 10 bases and V by 6 bases; bases with no gene match: 9. The CDR3 loop reads CASSRQGAEASPLHF. The CDR3 DNA follows: TGTGCCAGCAGTCGACAGGGGGCAGAAGCCTCACCCCTCCACTTT.

This clonotype was observed many times. The V and J genes are TRBV11-2 and TRBJ1-2, with 8 positions matching TRBD1. This CDR3 is built from 14 residues. Per germline, CDR1 SGHAT and CDR2 FQNNGV. The V and J ends lost 2 bases and 4 bases, in that order; junction bases with no gene match: 3. CDR3 nucleotide sequence: TGTGCCAGCAGCTTATCAGGGGGCTTCTATGGCTACACCTTC. This codes for CASSLSGGFYGYTF.